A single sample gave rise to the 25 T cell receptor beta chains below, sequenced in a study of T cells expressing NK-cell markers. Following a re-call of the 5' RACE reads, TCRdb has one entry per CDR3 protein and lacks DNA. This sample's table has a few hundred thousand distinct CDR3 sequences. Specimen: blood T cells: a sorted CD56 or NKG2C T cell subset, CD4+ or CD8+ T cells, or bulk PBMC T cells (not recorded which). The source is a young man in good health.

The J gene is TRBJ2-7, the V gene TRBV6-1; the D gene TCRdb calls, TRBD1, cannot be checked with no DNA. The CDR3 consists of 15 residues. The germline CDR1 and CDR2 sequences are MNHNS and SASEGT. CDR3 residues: CASSRAGTVSYEQYF.

CDR3 region: CASRDREKVAFF. The V and J genes are TRBV25-1 and TRBJ1-1; TCRdb returns TRBD1, unconfirmable since there is no DNA. Germline V gene sequence: CDR1 MGHDK, CDR2 SYGVNS. The CDR3 loop spans 12 amino acids.

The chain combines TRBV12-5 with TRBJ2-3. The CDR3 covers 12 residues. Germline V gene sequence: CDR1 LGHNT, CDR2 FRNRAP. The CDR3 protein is CASGRIRFTQYF. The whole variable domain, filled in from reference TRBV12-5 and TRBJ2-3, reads DARVTQTPRHKVTEMGQEVTMRCQPILGHNTVFWYRQTMMQGLELLAYFRNRAPLDDSGMPKDRFSAEMPDATLATLKIQPSEPRDSAVYFCASGRIRFTQYFGPGTRLTVL.

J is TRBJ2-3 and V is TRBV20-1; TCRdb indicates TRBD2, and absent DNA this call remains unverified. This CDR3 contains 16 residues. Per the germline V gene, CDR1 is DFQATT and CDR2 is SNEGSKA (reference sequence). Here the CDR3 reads CSANLAGGGSTDTQYF.

Here the CDR3 reads CASSLRGPQASEQYF. The chain links TRBV7-2 to TRBJ2-7; the TRBD2 assignment by TCRdb is unverifiable without DNA. The CDR3 length is 15 residues. From germline, CDR1 is SGHTA and CDR2 FQGNSA.

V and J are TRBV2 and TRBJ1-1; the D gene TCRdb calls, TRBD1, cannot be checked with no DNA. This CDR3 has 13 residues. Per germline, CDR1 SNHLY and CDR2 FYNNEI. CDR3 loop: CASRLTGDSEAFF.

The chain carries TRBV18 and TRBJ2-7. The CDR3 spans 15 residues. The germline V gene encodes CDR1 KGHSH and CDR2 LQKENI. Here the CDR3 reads CASSPFRQDSYEQYF.

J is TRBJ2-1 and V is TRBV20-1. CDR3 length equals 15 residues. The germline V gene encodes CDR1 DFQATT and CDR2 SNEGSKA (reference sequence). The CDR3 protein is CSARDRLATINEQFF.

CDR3 residues: CASIPDPIRAEAFF. The genes are TRBV6-5 and TRBJ1-1. The CDR3 covers 14 residues. Germline V lookup: CDR1 MNHEY, CDR2 SVGAGI.

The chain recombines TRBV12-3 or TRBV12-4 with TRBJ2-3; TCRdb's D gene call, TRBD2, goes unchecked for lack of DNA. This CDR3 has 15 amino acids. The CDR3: CASRDSGKTADTQYF.

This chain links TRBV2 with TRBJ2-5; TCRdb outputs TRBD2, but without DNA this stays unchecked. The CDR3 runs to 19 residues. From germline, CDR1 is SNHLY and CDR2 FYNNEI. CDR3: CASSEAGGLAGVALETQYF. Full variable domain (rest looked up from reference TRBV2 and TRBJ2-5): EPEVTQTPSHQVTQMGQEVILRCVPISNHLYFYWYRQILGQKVEFLVSFYNNEISEKSEIFDDQFSVERPDGSNFTLKIRSTKLEDSAMYFCASSEAGGLAGVALETQYFGPGTRLLVL.

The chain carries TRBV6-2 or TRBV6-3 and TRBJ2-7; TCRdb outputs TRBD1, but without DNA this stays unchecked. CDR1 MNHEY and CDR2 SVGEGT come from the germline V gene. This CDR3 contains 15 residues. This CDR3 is CASSPGTGGLDEQYF.

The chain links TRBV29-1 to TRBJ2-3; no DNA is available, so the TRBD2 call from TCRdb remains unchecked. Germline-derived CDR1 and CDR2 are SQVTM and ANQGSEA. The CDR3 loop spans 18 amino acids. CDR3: CSAPRQSPFYASTDTQYF.

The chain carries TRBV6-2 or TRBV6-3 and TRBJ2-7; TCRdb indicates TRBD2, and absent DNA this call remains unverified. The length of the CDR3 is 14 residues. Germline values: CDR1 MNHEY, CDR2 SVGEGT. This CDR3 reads CASTRLAGSYEQYF.

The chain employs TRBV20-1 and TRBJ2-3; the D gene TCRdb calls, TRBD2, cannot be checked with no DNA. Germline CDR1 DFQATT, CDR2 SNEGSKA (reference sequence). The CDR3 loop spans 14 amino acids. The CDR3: CSASKSGRANTQYF.

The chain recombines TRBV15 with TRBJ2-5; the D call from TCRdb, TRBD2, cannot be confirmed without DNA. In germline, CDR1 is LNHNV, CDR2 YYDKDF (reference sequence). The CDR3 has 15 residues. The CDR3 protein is CATSSRTTYQETQYF.

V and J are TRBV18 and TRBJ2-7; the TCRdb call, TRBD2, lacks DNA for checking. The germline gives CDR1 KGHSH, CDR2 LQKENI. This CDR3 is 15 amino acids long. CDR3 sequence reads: CASSRAGGEAYEQYF. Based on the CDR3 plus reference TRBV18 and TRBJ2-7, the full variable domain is NAGVMQNPRHLVRRRGQEARLRCSPMKGHSHVYWYRQLPEEGLKFMVYLQKENIIDESGMPKERFSAEFPKEGPSILRIQQVVRGDSAAYFCASSRAGGEAYEQYFGPGTRLTVT.

The chain's CDR3 is CSALGQCPETQYF. This rearrangement joins TRBV20-1 to TRBJ2-5; the TCRdb call, TRBD1, lacks DNA for checking. Germline-derived CDR1 and CDR2 are DFQATT and SNEGSKA (reference sequence). The CDR3 contains 13 residues.

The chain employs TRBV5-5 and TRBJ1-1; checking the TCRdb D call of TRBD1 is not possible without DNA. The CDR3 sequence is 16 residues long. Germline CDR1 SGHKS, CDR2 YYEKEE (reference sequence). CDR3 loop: CASSLYPHRGNTEAFF.

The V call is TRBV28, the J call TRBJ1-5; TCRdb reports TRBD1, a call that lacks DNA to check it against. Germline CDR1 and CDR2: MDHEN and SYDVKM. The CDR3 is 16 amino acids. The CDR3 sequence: CASSSAGVDSNQPQHF.

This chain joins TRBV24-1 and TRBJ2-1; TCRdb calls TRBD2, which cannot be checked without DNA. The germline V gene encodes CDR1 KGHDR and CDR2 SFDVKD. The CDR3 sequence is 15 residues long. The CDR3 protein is CATSDFSASYNEQFF.

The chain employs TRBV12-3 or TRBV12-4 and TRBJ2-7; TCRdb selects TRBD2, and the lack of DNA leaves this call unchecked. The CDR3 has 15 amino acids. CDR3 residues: CASSLQAGGNYEQYF.

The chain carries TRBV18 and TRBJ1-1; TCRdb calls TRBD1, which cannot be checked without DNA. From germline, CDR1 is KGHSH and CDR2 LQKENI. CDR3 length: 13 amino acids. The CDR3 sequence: CASSPSGRSEAFF. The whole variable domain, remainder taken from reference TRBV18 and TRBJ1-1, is NAGVMQNPRHLVRRRGQEARLRCSPMKGHSHVYWYRQLPEEGLKFMVYLQKENIIDESGMPKERFSAEFPKEGPSILRIQQVVRGDSAAYFCASSPSGRSEAFFGQGTRLTVV.

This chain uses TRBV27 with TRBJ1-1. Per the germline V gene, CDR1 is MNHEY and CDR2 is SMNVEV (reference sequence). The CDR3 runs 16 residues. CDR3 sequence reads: CASSLGGLLMNTEAFF.

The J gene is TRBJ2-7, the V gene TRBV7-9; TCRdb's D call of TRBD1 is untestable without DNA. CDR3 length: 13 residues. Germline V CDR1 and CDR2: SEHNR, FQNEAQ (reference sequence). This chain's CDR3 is CASSLNRDYEQYF.